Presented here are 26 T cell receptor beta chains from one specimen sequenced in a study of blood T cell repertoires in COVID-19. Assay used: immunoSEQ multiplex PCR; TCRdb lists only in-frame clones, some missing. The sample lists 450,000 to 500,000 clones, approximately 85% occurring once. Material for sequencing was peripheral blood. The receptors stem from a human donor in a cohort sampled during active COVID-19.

Here the CDR3 reads CASSPSSGTAHEQYF. In DNA, the CDR3 is TGTGCCAGCTCACCCTCTAGCGGGACCGCCCACGAGCAGTACTTC. The V gene is TRBV18, the J gene TRBJ2-7; TRBD2 matches 9 bases. Germline assignment: CDR1 KGHSH and CDR2 LQKENI. With 3 bases clipped from V and 5 bases from J, the junction kept 8 bases outside the gene matches. This CDR3 has 15 residues. Drawing the rest from reference TRBV18 and TRBJ2-7, the complete variable domain is NAGVMQNPRHLVRRRGQEARLRCSPMKGHSHVYWYRQLPEEGLKFMVYLQKENIIDESGMPKERFSAEFPKEGPSILRIQQVVRGDSAAYFCASSPSSGTAHEQYFGPGTRLTVT.

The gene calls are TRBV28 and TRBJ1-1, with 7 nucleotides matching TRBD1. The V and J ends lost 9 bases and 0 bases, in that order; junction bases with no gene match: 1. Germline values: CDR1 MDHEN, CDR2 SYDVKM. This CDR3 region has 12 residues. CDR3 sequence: CASGTVNTEAFF. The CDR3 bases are TGTGCCAGTGGGACAGTGAACACTGAAGCTTTCTTT.

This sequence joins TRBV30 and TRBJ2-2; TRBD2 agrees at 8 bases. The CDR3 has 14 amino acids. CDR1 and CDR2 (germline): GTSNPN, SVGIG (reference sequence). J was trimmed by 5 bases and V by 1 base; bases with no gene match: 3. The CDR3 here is CAWSGTSLTGELFF. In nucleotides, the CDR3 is TGTGCCTGGAGTGGGACTAGCTTAACCGGGGAGCTGTTTTTT. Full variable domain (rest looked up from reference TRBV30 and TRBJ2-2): SQTIHQWPATLVQPVGSPLSLECTVEGTSNPNLYWYRQAAGRGLQLLFYSVGIGQISSEVPQNLSASRPQDRQFILSSKKLLLSDSGFYLCAWSGTSLTGELFFGEGSRLTVL.

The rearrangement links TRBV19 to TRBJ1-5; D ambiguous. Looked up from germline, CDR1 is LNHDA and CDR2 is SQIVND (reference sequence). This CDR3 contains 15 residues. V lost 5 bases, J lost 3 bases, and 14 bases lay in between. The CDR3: CASSPRRVDNQPQHF. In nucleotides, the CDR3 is TGTGCCAGTAGTCCCCGGAGGGTCGACAATCAGCCCCAGCATTTT.

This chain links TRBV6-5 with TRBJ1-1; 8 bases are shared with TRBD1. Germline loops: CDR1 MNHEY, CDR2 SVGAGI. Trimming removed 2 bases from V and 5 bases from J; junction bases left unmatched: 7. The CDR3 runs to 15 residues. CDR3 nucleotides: TGTGCCAGCAGTTACCGGACAGGGTCCGGGACTGAAGCTTTCTTT. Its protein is CASSYRTGSGTEAFF.

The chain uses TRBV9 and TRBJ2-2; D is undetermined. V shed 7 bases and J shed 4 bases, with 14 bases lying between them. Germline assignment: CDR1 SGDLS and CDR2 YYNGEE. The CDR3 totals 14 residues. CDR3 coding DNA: TGTGCCAGCTCATCTGTTACTGCCACCGGGGAGCTGTTTTTT. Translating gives CASSSVTATGELFF.

CDR3 DNA sequence: TGTGCCAGCAGCTTTGACAGAGTCAATCAGCCCCAGCATTTT. Protein product: CASSFDRVNQPQHF. The chain has TRBV6-2 or TRBV6-3 and TRBJ1-5; a weak D match, TRBD1 (5 bases). Germline lookup yields CDR1 MNHEY and CDR2 SVGEGT. Trimming stripped 6 bases from V and 3 bases from J, with 12 bases between. The CDR3 has 14 amino acids.

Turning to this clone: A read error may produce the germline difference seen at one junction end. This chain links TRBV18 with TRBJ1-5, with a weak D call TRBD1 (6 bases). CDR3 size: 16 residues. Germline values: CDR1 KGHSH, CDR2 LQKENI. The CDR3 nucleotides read TGTGCCAGCTCACCAAAAGGACAGTCGAGCAATCAGTCCCAGCATTTT. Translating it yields CASSPKGQSSNQSQHF. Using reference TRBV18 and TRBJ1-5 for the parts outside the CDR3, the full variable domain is NAGVMQNPRHLVRRRGQEARLRCSPMKGHSHVYWYRQLPEEGLKFMVYLQKENIIDESGMPKERFSAEFPKEGPSILRIQQVVRGDSAAYFCASSPKGQSSNQSQHFGDGTRLSIL.

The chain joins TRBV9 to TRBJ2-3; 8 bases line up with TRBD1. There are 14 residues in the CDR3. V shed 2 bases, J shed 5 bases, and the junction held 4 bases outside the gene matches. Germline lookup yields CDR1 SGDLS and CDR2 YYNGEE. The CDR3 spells CASSVSQGEDTQYF. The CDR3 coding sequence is TGTGCCAGCAGCGTCTCACAGGGGGAAGATACGCAGTATTTT. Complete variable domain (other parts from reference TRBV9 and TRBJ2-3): DSGVTQTPKHLITATGQRVTLRCSPRSGDLSVYWYQQSLDQGLQFLIQYYNGEERAKGNILERFSAQQFPDLHSELNLSSLELGDSALYFCASSVSQGEDTQYFGPGTRLTVL.

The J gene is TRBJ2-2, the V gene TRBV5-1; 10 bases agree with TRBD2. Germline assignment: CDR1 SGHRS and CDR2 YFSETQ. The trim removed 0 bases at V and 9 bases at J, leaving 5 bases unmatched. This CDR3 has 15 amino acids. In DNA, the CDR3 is TGCGCCAGCAGCTTGGCAGCGGGAGGGCCCCGGGAGCTGTTTTTT. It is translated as CASSLAAGGPRELFF.

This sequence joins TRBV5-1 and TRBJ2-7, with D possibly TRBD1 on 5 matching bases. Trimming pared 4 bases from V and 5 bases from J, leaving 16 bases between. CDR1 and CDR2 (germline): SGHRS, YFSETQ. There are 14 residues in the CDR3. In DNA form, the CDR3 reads TGCGCCAGCAGCACCGGACACGCCCGGGACGAGCAGTACTTC. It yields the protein CASSTGHARDEQYF.

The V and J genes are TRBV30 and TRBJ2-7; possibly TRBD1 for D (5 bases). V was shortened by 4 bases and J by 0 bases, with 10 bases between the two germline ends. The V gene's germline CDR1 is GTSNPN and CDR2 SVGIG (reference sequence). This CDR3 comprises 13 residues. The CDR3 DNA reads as TGTGCCTGGAAACCGGACAACTCCTACGAGCAGTACTTC. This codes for CAWKPDNSYEQYF.

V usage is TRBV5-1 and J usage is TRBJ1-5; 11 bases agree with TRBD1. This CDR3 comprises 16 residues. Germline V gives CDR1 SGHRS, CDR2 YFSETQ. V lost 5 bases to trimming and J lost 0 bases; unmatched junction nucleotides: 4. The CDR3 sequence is CASRTGTGGSNQPQHF. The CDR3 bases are TGCGCCAGCAGGACCGGGACAGGGGGTAGCAATCAGCCCCAGCATTTT. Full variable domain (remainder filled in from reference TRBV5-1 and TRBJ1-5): KAGVTQTPRYLIKTRGQQVTLSCSPISGHRSVSWYQQTPGQGLQFLFEYFSETQRNKGNFPGRFSGRQFSNSRSEMNVSTLELGDSALYLCASRTGTGGSNQPQHFGDGTRLSIL.

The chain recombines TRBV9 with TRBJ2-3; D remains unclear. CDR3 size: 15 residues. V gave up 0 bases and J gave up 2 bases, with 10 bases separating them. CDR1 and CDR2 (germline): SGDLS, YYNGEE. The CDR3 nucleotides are TGTGCCAGCAGCGTAGCCCCTATGATCACAGATACGCAGTATTTT. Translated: CASSVAPMITDTQYF.

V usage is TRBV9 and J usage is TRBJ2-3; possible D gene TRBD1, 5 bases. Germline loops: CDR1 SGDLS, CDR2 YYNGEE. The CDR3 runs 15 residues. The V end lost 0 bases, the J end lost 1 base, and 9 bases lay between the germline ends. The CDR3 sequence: CASSVGLGGTDTQYF. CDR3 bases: TGTGCCAGCAGCGTAGGGCTAGGGGGCACAGATACGCAGTATTTT.

The CDR3 sequence is CASRANQGFNQPQHF. DNA of the CDR3: TGTGCCAGCAGAGCAAACCAGGGGTTTAATCAGCCCCAGCATTTT. V usage is TRBV6-6 and J usage is TRBJ1-5; tentative D call: TRBD1 (6 bases). The CDR3 totals 15 residues. V gave up 6 bases and J gave up 4 bases, with 16 bases separating them. CDR1 and CDR2 from the germline V gene are MNHNY and SVGAGI (reference sequence).

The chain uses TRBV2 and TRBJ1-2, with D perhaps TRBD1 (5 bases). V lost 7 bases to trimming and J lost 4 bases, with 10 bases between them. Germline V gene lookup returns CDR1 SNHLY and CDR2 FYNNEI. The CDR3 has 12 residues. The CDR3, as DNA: TGTGCCAGCACCCGGGACTTCTATGGCTACACCTTC. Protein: CASTRDFYGYTF.

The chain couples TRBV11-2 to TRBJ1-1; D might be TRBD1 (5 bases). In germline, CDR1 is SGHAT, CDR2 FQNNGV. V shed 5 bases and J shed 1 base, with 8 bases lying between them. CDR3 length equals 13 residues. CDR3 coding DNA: TGTGCCAGCAGCCACGACAGGAACACTGAAGCTTTCTTT. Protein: CASSHDRNTEAFF. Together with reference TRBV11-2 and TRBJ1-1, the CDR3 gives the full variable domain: EAGVAQSPRYKIIEKRQSVAFWCNPISGHATLYWYQQILGQGPKLLIQFQNNGVVDDSQLPKDRFSAERLKGVDSTLKIQPAKLEDSAVYLCASSHDRNTEAFFGQGTRLTVV.

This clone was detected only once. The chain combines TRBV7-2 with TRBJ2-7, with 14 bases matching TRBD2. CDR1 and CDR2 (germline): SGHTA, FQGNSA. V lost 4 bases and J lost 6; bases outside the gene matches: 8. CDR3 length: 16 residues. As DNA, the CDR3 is TGTGCCAGCAGCTCGGGACTAGCGGGAGAAACCGGCGAGCAGTACTTC. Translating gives CASSSGLAGETGEQYF.

CDR3: CASSDSGTAWGTQYF. In DNA form, the CDR3 reads TGTGCCAGCAGCGATTCCGGGACAGCTTGGGGGACCCAGTACTTC. The gene calls are TRBV5-6 and TRBJ2-5, with 7 nucleotides matching TRBD1. The germline V gene has CDR1 SGHDT and CDR2 YYEEEE. Trimming cost V 4 bases and J 7 bases; bases outside gene matches: 13. The CDR3 covers 15 residues.

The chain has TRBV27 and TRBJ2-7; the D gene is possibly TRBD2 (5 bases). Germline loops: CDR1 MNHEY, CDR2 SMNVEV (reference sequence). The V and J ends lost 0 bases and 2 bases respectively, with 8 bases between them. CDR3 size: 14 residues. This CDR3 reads CASSLSRAAYEQYF. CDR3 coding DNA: TGTGCCAGCAGTTTATCGAGGGCAGCCTACGAGCAGTACTTC.

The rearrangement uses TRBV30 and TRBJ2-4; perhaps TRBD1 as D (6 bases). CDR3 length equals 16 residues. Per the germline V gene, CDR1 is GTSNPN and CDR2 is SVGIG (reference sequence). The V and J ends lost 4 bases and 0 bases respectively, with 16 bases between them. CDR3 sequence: CAWKPRDTKAKNIQYF. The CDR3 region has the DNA TGTGCCTGGAAACCCAGGGACACCAAAGCCAAAAACATTCAGTACTTC. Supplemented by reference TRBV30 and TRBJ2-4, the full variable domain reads SQTIHQWPATLVQPVGSPLSLECTVEGTSNPNLYWYRQAAGRGLQLLFYSVGIGQISSEVPQNLSASRPQDRQFILSSKKLLLSDSGFYLCAWKPRDTKAKNIQYFGAGTRLSVL.

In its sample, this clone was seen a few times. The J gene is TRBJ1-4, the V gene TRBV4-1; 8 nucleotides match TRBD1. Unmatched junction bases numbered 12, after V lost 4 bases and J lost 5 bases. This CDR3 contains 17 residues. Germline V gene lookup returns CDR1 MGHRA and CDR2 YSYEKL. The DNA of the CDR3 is TGCGCCAGCAGCCCTCGACACCTCCAGGGGGCGAATGAAAAACTGTTTTTT. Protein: CASSPRHLQGANEKLFF.

CDR3 sequence reads: CAISELLGQGNGYTF. The DNA for the CDR3 is TGTGCCATCAGTGAGTTGTTGGGACAGGGGAATGGCTACACCTTC. The chain combines TRBV10-3 with TRBJ1-2; 10 nucleotides agree with TRBD1. Per the germline V gene, CDR1 is ENHRY and CDR2 is SYGVKD. V gave up 1 base and J gave up 6 bases; unmatched junction bases: 5. The CDR3 spans 15 residues.

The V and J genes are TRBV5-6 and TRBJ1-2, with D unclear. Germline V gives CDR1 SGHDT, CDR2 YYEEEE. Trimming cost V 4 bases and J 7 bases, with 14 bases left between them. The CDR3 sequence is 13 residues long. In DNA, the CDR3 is TGTGCCAGCAGCCCTGGGAGCCGGCCTGGCTACACCTTC. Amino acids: CASSPGSRPGYTF.

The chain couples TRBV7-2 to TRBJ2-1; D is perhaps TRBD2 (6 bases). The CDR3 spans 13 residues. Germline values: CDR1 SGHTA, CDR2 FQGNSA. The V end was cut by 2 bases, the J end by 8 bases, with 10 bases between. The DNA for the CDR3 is TGTGCCAGCAGCTTAATAGCGGCCGATGAGCAGTTCTTC. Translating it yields CASSLIAADEQFF.